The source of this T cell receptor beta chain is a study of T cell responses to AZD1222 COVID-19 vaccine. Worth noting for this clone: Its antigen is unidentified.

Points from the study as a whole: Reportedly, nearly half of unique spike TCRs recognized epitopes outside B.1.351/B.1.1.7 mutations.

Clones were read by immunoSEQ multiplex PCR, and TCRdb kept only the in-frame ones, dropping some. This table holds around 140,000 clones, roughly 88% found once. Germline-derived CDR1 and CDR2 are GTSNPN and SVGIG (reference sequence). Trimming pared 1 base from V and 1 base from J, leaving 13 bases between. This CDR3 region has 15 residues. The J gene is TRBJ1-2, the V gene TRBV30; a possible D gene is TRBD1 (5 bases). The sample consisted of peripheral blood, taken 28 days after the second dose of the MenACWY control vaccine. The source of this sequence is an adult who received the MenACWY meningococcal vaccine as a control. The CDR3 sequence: CAWSDLGVGNYGYTF. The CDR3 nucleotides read TGTGCCTGGAGTGACCTAGGGGTGGGTAACTATGGCTACACCTTC.